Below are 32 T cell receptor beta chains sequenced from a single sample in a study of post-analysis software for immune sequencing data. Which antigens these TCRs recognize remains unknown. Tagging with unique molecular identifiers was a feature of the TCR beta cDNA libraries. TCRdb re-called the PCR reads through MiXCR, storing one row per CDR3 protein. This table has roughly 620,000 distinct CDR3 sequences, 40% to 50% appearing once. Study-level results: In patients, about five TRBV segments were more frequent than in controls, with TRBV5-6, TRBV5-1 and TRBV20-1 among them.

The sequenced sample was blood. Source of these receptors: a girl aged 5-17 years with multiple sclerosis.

CDR3 loop: CSASALGGQGAKATNEKLFF. The DNA for the CDR3 is TGCAGTGCTAGCGCCCTAGGGGGACAGGGGGCGAAAGCGACTAATGAAAAACTGTTTTTT. The gene calls are TRBV20-1 and TRBJ1-4; TRBD1 matches at 12 bases. The germline V gene encodes CDR1 DFQATT and CDR2 SNEGSKA (reference sequence). The CDR3 is 20 residues long. V shed 3 bases and J 2 bases; nucleotides not matched to a gene: 16.

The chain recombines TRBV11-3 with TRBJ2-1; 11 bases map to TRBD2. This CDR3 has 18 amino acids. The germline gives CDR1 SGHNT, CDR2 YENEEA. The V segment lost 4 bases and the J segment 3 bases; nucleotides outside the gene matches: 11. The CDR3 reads CASSWFSPGLAVYNEQFF. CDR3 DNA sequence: TGTGCCAGCAGCTGGTTCTCCCCGGGACTAGCGGTCTACAATGAGCAGTTCTTC.

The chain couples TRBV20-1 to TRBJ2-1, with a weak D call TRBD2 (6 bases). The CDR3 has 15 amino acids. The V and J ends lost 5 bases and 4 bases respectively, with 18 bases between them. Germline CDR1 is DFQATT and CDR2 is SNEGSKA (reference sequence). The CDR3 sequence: CSASSSGTLYNEQFF. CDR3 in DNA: TGCAGTGCTTCTTCGTCCGGGACTCTATACAATGAGCAGTTCTTC.

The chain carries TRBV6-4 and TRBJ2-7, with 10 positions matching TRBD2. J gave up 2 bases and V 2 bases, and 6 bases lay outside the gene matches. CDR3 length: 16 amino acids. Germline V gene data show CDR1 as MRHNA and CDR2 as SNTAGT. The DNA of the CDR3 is TGTGCCAGCAGTGACACACGGACTAGCGGAACCTACGAGCAGTACTTC. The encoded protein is CASSDTRTSGTYEQYF.

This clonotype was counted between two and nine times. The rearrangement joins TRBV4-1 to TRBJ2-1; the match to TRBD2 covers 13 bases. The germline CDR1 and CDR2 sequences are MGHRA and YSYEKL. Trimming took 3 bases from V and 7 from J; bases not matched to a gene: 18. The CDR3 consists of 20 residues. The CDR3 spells CASSQARLAGGFGGGNEQFF. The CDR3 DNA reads TGCGCCAGCAGCCAGGCTAGACTAGCGGGAGGTTTCGGAGGGGGTAATGAGCAGTTCTTC.

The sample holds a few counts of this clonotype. The CDR3 DNA reads TGTGCCAGCAGCTTTCGGGCTAGCGGGTCCTACGAGCAGTACTTC. It encodes CASSFRASGSYEQYF. This chain uses TRBV7-9 with TRBJ2-7; 8 bases fit TRBD2. The CDR3 is 15 residues long. CDR1 and CDR2 (germline): SEHNR, FQNEAQ (reference sequence). Germline trimming cut 3 bases from V and 1 base from J; bases unmatched to any gene: 5.

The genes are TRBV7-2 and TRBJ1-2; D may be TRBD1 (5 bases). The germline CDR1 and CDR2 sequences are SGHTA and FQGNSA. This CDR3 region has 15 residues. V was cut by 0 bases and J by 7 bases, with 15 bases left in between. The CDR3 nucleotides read TGTGCCAGCAGCTTAGCCAGGGCGGTGGGAAGTGGCTACACCTTC. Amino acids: CASSLARAVGSGYTF.

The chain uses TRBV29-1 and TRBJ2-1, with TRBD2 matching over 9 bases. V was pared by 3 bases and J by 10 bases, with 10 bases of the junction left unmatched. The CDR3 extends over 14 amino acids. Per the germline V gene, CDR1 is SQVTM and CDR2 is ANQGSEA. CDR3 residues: CSVEGREGRTEQFF. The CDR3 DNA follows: TGCAGCGTTGAGGGGCGGGAGGGCCGAACAGAGCAGTTCTTC.

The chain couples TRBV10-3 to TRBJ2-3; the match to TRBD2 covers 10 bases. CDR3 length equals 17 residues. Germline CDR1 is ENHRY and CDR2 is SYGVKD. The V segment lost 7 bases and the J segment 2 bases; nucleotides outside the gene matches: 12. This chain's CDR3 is CAIKSSGRAKVTDTQYF. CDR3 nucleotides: TGTGCCATCAAATCAAGCGGGAGGGCCAAGGTCACAGATACGCAGTATTTT.

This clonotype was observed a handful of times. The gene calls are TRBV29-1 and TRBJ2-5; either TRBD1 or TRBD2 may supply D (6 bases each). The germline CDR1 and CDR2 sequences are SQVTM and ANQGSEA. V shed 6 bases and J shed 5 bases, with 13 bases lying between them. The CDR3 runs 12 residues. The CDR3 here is CSVRGRSETQYF. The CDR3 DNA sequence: TGCAGCGTACGGGGGCGCAGCGAGACCCAGTACTTC.

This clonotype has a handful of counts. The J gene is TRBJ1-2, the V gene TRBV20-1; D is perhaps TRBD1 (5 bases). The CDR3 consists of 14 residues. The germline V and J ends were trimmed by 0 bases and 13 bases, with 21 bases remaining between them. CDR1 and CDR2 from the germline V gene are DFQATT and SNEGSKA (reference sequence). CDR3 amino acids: CSARDNGGLDTFTF. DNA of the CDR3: TGCAGTGCTAGAGATAACGGGGGGTTAGACACTTTCACCTTC.

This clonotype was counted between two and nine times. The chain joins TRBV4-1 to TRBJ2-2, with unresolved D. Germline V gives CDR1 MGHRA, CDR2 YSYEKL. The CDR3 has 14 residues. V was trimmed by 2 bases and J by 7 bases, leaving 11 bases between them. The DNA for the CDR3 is TGCGCCAGCAGCCAAACCCCGCGTTTCGGGGAGCTGTTTTTT. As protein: CASSQTPRFGELFF.

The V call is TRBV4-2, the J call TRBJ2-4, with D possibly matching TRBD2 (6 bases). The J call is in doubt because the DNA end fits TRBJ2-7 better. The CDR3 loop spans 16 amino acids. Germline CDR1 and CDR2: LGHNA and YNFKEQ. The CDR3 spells CASSQDKTSGFNEQYF. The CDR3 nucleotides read TGTGCCAGCAGCCAAGATAAGACAAGCGGGTTCAACGAGCAGTACTTC.

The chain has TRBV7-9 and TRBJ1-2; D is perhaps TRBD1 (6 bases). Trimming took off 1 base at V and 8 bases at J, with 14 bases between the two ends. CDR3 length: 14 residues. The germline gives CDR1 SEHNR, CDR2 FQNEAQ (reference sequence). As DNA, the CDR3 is TGTGCCAGCAGCTTAGGTAGGGGGAGTAACGGCTACACCTTC. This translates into CASSLGRGSNGYTF.

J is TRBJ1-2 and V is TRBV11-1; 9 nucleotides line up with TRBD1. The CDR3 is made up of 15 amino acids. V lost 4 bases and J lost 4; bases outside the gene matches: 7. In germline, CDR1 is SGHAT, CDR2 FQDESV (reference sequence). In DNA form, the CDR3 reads TGTGCCAGCAGCTCGGGACAGGGTATCTCCTATGGCTACACCTTC. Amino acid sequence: CASSSGQGISYGYTF.

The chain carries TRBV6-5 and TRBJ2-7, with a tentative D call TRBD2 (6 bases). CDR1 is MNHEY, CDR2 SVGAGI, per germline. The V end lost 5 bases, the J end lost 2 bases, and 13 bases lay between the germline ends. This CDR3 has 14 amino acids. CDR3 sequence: CASSPLGGTYEQYF. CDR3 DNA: TGTGCCAGCAGTCCCCTCGGGGGAACCTACGAGCAGTACTTC.

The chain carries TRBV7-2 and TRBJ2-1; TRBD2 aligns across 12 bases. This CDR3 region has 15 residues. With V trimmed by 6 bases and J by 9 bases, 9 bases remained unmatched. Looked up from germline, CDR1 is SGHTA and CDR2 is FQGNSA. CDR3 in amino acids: CASRLAGGPRIEQFF. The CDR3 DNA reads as TGTGCCAGCAGGCTAGCGGGAGGGCCCCGAATTGAGCAGTTCTTC.

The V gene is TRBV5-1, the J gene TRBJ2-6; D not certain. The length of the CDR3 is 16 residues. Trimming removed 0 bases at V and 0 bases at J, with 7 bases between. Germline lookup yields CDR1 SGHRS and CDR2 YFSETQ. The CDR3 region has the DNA TGCGCCAGCAGCTTGGTATGGGGCTCTGGGGCCAACGTCCTGACTTTC. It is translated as CASSLVWGSGANVLTF.

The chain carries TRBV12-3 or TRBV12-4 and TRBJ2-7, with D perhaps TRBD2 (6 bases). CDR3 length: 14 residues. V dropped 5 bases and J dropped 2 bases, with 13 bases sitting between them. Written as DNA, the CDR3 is TGTGCCAGCAGTAAAGGGACTGCTCCCTACGAGCAGTACTTC. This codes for CASSKGTAPYEQYF.

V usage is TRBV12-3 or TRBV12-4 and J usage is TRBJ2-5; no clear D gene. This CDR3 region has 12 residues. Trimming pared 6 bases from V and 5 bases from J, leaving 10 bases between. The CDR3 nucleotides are TGTGCCAGCAGCTTCACTCTGGAGACCCAGTACTTC. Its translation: CASSFTLETQYF.

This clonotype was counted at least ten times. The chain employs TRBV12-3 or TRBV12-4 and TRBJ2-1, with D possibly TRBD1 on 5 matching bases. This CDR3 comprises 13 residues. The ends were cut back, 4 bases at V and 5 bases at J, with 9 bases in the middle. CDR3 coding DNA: TGTGCCAGCAGTTCGTGGGGCAACAATGAGCAGTTCTTC. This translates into CASSSWGNNEQFF.

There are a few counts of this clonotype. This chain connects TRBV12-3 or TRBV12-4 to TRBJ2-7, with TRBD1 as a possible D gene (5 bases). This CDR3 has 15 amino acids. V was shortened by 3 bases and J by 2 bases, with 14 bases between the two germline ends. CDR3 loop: CASSFLPQDPYEQYF. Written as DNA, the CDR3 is TGTGCCAGCAGTTTTCTACCACAGGACCCCTACGAGCAGTACTTC.

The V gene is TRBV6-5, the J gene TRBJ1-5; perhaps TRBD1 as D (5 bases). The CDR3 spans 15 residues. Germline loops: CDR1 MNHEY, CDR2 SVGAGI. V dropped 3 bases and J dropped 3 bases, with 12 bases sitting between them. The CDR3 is CASSYTAGNNQPQHF. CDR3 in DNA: TGTGCCAGCAGTTATACAGCAGGGAACAATCAGCCCCAGCATTTT.

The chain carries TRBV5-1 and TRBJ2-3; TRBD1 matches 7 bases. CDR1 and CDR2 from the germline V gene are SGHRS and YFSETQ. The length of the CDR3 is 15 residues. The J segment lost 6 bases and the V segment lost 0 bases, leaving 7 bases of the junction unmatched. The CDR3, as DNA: TGCGCCAGCAGCTTGGGGAAGACAGGGACGGATACGCAGTATTTT. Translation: CASSLGKTGTDTQYF.

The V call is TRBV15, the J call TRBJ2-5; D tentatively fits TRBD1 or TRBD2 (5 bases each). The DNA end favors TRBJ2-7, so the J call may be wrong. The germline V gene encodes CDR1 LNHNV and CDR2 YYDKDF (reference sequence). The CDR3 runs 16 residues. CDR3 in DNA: TGTGCCACCAGCAGAGGGGGACGGGGAATCATCCACGAGCAGTACTTC. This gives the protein CATSRGGRGIIHEQYF.

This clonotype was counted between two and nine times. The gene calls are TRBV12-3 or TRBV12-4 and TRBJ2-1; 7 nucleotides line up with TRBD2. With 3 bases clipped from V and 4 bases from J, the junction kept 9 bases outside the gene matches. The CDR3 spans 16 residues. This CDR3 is CASSFVVASGYNEQFF. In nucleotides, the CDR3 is TGTGCCAGCAGTTTCGTAGTGGCTAGCGGATACAATGAGCAGTTCTTC.

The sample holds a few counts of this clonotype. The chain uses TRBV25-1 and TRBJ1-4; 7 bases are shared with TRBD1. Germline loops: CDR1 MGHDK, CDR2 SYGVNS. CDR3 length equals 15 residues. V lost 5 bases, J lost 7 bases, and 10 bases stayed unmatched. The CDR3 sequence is CASSIRQGKGEKLFF. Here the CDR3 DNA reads TGTGCCAGCAGTATCCGACAGGGAAAAGGTGAAAAACTGTTTTTT.

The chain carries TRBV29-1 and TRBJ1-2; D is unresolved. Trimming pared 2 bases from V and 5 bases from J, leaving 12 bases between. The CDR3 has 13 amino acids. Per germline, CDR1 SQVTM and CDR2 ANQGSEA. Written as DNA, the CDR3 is TGCAGCGTTGAACCCGAGAAGCAATATGGCTACACCTTC. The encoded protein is CSVEPEKQYGYTF.

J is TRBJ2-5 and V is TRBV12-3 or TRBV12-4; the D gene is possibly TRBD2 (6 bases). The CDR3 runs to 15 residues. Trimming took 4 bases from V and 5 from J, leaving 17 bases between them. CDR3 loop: CASSYLGTFGETQYF. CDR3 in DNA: TGTGCCAGCAGTTATCTCGGGACTTTCGGGGAGACCCAGTACTTC.

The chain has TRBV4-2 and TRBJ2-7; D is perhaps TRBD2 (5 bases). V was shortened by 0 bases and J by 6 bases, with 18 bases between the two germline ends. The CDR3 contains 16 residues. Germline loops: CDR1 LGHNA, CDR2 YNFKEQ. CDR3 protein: CASSQEGRPVEGEQYF. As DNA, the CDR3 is TGTGCCAGCAGCCAAGAGGGAAGGCCCGTCGAGGGCGAGCAGTACTTC.

The CDR3 sequence is CASSFPGTAYEQYF. CDR3 coding DNA: TGTGCCAGCAGCTTTCCTGGGACCGCCTACGAGCAGTACTTC. V usage is TRBV7-2 and J usage is TRBJ2-7; either TRBD1 or TRBD2 may fit D (5 bases each). The CDR3 is made up of 14 amino acids. The germline V and J ends were trimmed by 3 bases and 2 bases, with 11 bases remaining between them. CDR1 and CDR2 (germline): SGHTA, FQGNSA.

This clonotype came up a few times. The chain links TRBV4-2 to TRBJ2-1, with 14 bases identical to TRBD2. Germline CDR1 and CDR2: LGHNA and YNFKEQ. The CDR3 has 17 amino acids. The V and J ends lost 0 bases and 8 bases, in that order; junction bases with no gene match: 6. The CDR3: CASSQDLLGLAGDEQFF. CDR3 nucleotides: TGTGCCAGCAGCCAAGATCTGTTGGGACTAGCGGGAGATGAGCAGTTCTTC.